The source of this T cell receptor beta chain is a study of blood T cells in healthy people across ages. Study context: Capture by template switching was about one barcoded beta molecule per two T cells. Study findings and constraints: Relative to aged donors, long-lived donors carried more naive CD4+ cells and displayed higher diversity.

Through a sample-barcoded 5' primer and a J-beta primer mix, a second PCR was run for roughly 6 to 11 cycles. TCRdb passed the 5' RACE reads through MiXCR, listing each CDR3 protein once. The sample lists some 1,500,000 distinct CDR3 sequences, approximately 43% occurring once. Comments on this clonotype: The antigen is unknown.

The CDR3 consists of 14 residues. Germline CDR1 is SGHTA and CDR2 is FQGNSA. With 2 bases removed from V and 7 bases from J, the gap between germline ends came to 13 bases. What was sequenced was blood. This sequence originates from a woman aged 18-29 years in good health. The chain combines TRBV7-2 with TRBJ2-3; D is possibly TRBD1 (6 bases). CDR3 loop: CASSLTGGAHTQYF. DNA of the CDR3: TGTGCCAGCAGCTTAACTGGGGGCGCACATACGCAGTATTTT.